The 9 T cell receptor beta chains below were found in one sample sequenced in a study of molecular identifiers for immune sequencing clone quantification. TCRdb fed the PCR reads into MiXCR, producing one record per CDR3 protein. The sample holds approximately 680,000 distinct CDR3 sequences, roughly 23% seen once. The sample was naive CD8+ T cells from blood, with Jurkat cell RNA spiked in. Subset here: FACS-sorted CD8+CD4-CCR7+CD45RA+ naive T cells. The receptor set was obtained from a human donor in good health. Some libraries in this study had Jurkat cell RNA spiked in.

This clonotype was seen many times. The chain is built from TRBV28 and TRBJ1-1, with 11 bases aligning to TRBD1. Germline V gene data show CDR1 as MDHEN and CDR2 as SYDVKM. This CDR3 spans 13 amino acids. With V trimmed by 6 bases and J by 6 bases, 3 bases remained unmatched. CDR3 in DNA: TGTGCCAGCAGGGACAGGGGGCTGCCTGAAGCTTTCTTT. It specifies CASRDRGLPEAFF.

This clonotype has just a few counts. The rearrangement joins TRBV7-6 to TRBJ1-6, with D hard to call. This CDR3 is built from 14 residues. Germline V lookup: CDR1 SGHVS, CDR2 FNYEAQ. Between the trimmed V and J ends, which lost 1 base and 6 bases, there was a span of 7 bases. The CDR3 spells CASSLDSSNSPLHF. The CDR3 region has the DNA TGTGCCAGCAGCTTAGACTCGTCTAATTCACCCCTCCACTTT.

With respect to this clonotype: Sequence at one end of the junction differs from germline and may be a read error. The chain couples TRBV16 to TRBJ2-7; possibly TRBD1 or TRBD2 for D (5 bases each). Germline CDR1 and CDR2: KGHSY and FQNENV. The CDR3 has 15 amino acids. As DNA, the CDR3 is TGTGCCAGCAGCCAAGGGGGTCTTTCCGCCTACGAGCAGCACTTC. Translated: CASSQGGLSAYEQHF.

This clonotype appeared many times. The chain uses TRBV21-1 and TRBJ1-5; the table's D call TRBD1 went unverified against the DNA. TRBV21-1 is described as a pseudogene. This CDR3 has 17 residues. The CDR3 bases are TGTGCCACCGAGACGAGGACAGGGACCTATAGCAATCAGCCCCAGCATTTT. It is translated as CATETRTGTYSNQPQHF.

This clonotype was seen more than once but under ten times. The chain couples TRBV12-3 or TRBV12-4 to TRBJ2-1; 9 bases map to TRBD2. This CDR3 contains 16 residues. V lost 5 bases and J lost 3; bases outside the gene matches: 8. Here the CDR3 reads CASSPSTSGYYNEQFF. The CDR3 coding sequence is TGTGCCAGCAGTCCGTCGACTAGCGGTTACTACAATGAGCAGTTCTTC.

The chain employs TRBV7-9 and TRBJ2-7; maybe TRBD1 (5 bases). There are 15 residues in the CDR3. Per germline, CDR1 SEHNR and CDR2 FQNEAQ (reference sequence). The V gene lost 5 bases and the J gene lost 4 bases, with 18 bases spanning the gap. The DNA for the CDR3 is TGTGCCAGCAGCCTACCCCAGGGCGGTAGTTACGAGCAGTACTTC. Protein: CASSLPQGGSYEQYF.

Turning to this clonotype: This may stem from a read error, because a much larger clone lies one nucleotide away. This chain links TRBV2 with TRBJ2-1; weak D call: TRBD1 (5 bases). Germline-derived CDR1 and CDR2 are SNHLY and FYNNEI. The CDR3 is made up of 13 amino acids. V was pared by 8 bases and J by 6 bases, with 14 bases between. CDR3 loop: CASDWGRANEQFF. The CDR3 DNA reads TGTGCCAGCGATTGGGGCCGTGCCAATGAGCAGTTCTTC.

In this sample, this clonotype turned up many times. The chain has TRBV7-2 and TRBJ2-7, with D perhaps TRBD1 or TRBD2 (5 bases each). CDR1 and CDR2 (germline): SGHTA, FQGNSA. The CDR3 consists of 14 residues. V lost 5 bases to trimming and J lost 2 bases, with 13 bases between them. CDR3 residues: CASSAAGAAYEQYF. For the CDR3, the DNA is TGTGCCAGCAGCGCGGCCGGGGCTGCCTACGAGCAGTACTTC.

This clonotype was counted only a few times. J is TRBJ2-1 and V is TRBV11-2; D may be TRBD1 or TRBD2 (6 bases each). V lost 5 bases and J 0 bases, leaving 11 bases between the germline ends. Germline lookup yields CDR1 SGHAT and CDR2 FQNNGV. This CDR3 spans 15 amino acids. CDR3 nucleotide sequence: TGTGCCAGCAGCGCCGGGGGCAGCTCCTACAATGAGCAGTTCTTC. Its protein product is CASSAGGSSYNEQFF.